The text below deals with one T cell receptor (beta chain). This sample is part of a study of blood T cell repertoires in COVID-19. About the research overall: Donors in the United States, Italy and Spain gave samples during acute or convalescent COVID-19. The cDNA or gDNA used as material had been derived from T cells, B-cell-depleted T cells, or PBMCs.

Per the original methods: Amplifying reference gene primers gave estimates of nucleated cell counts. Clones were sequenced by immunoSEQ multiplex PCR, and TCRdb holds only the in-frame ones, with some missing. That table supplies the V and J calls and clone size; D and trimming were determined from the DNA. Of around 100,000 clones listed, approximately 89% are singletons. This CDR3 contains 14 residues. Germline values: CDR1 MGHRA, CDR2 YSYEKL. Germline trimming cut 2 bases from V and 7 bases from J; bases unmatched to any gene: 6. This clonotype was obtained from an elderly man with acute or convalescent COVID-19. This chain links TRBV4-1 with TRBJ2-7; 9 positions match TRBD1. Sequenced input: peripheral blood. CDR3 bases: TGCGCCAGCAGCCAATCCCGACAGGGGGGGGAGCAGTACTTC. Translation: CASSQSRQGGEQYF.